What follows are 28 T cell receptor beta chains derived from one specimen sequenced in a study of immune heterogeneity within non-small cell lung tumors. Amplifying TCR beta CDR3 involved multiplex PCR carried out with 32 V and 13 J primers. One entry per CDR3 protein, called by TCRdb with MiXCR from the multiplex PCR reads. The sample lists roughly 9,800 distinct CDR3 sequences, roughly a third seen once, with roughly 10% in the top ten. Per sample, about 610 ng of bulk tumor genomic DNA was the template used. Biopsies that were spaced far apart were taken, several per primary tumor, during surgery. The patients were newly diagnosed with non-small cell lung cancer, had not been treated, and had curative surgery. The material sequenced was lung tumor tissue. Receptors originate from a man aged 60 to 75 with non-small cell lung cancer.

There are many counts of this clonotype. V usage is TRBV27 and J usage is TRBJ2-1; D ambiguous. The CDR3 contains 14 residues. CDR1 is MNHEY, CDR2 SMNVEV, per germline (reference sequence). V was pared by 4 bases and J by 4 bases, with 11 bases between. The CDR3 spells CASSSAVGYNEQFF. DNA for the CDR3: TGTGCCAGCAGTTCTGCGGTGGGATACAATGAGCAGTTCTTC.

The chain links TRBV11-2 to TRBJ1-2, with 9 bases that match TRBD1. CDR3 size: 16 residues. In germline, CDR1 is SGHAT, CDR2 FQNNGV. Germline trimming cut 5 bases from V and 7 bases from J; bases unmatched to any gene: 14. Here the CDR3 reads CASSPDTGQGLSGYTF. The CDR3 DNA follows: TGTGCCAGCAGCCCGGACACAGGACAGGGGTTGTCTGGCTACACCTTC.

This clonotype was seen repeatedly, ten times or more. The genes are TRBV18 and TRBJ2-1, with 8 bases aligning to TRBD1. The germline V gene has CDR1 KGHSH and CDR2 LQKENI. The length of the CDR3 is 15 residues. V trimming: 3 bases; J trimming: 3 bases; junction bases outside the gene matches: 4. In DNA form, the CDR3 reads TGTGCCAGCTCACCCACAGGGGGAGGCTACAATGAGCAGTTCTTC. Its protein product is CASSPTGGGYNEQFF. Full variable domain (remainder filled in from reference TRBV18 and TRBJ2-1): NAGVMQNPRHLVRRRGQEARLRCSPMKGHSHVYWYRQLPEEGLKFMVYLQKENIIDESGMPKERFSAEFPKEGPSILRIQQVVRGDSAAYFCASSPTGGGYNEQFFGPGTRLTVL.

The genes are TRBV19 and TRBJ1-5, with D unresolved. The CDR3 is 14 amino acids. Per germline, CDR1 LNHDA and CDR2 SQIVND (reference sequence). The V gene lost 6 bases and the J gene lost 0 bases, with 9 bases spanning the gap. The CDR3 reads CASRGDYSNQPQHF. The CDR3 bases are TGTGCCAGTAGGGGCGATTATAGCAATCAGCCCCAGCATTTT.

This clonotype came up a few times. The V and J genes are TRBV10-2 and TRBJ1-1, with no clear D. The CDR3 is 13 amino acids. CDR1 is WSHSY and CDR2 is SAAADI in the germline V gene. V lost 4 bases to trimming and J lost 1 base, with 7 bases between them. The CDR3 sequence: CASSGFGNTEAFF. CDR3 DNA: TGCGCCAGCAGTGGCTTTGGGAACACTGAAGCTTTCTTT.

At least ten counts were recorded for this clonotype. The chain combines TRBV24-1 with TRBJ1-2; D is ambiguous. Germline V gene lookup returns CDR1 KGHDR and CDR2 SFDVKD. V was cut by 2 bases and J by 4 bases, with 10 bases left in between. This CDR3 is built from 14 residues. CDR3 nucleotides: TGTGCCACCAGTGATTCGCCGGGCGGCTATGGCTACACCTTC. It codes for CATSDSPGGYGYTF.

This clonotype is medium-sized within its sample. The rearrangement uses TRBV4-3 and TRBJ2-7; D is ambiguous. This CDR3 comprises 15 residues. V lost 4 bases, J lost 2 bases, and 15 bases lay in between. CDR1 LGHNA and CDR2 YSLEER come from the germline V gene. CDR3 nucleotides: TGCGCCAGCAGCCCTTTCGGAGTCGGGCCCTACGAGCAGTACTTC. Protein sequence: CASSPFGVGPYEQYF.

This clonotype occurred many times. The J gene is TRBJ2-3, the V gene TRBV4-1; 8 bases are a match to TRBD2. The trim removed 2 bases at V and 6 bases at J, leaving 13 bases unmatched. Germline CDR1 MGHRA, CDR2 YSYEKL. The CDR3 extends over 17 amino acids. The CDR3 nucleotides are TGCGCCAGCAGCCAATCGGACGGGAGGGCCTTCGGGGATACGCAGTATTTT. The encoded protein is CASSQSDGRAFGDTQYF.

V gene TRBV4-2 combines with J gene TRBJ2-7, with D unresolved. V shed 0 bases and J shed 2 bases, with 11 bases lying between them. This CDR3 has 15 amino acids. Germline CDR1 LGHNA, CDR2 YNFKEQ. The CDR3 sequence is CASSQDDGEAYEQYF. CDR3 DNA sequence: TGTGCCAGCAGCCAAGATGACGGCGAGGCCTACGAGCAGTACTTC.

The rearrangement uses TRBV25-1 and TRBJ2-7, with D unresolved. This CDR3 comprises 14 residues. Germline CDR1 is MGHDK and CDR2 is SYGVNS. The V and J ends lost 2 bases and 6 bases respectively, with 14 bases between them. CDR3 amino acids: CASSEMYGSGEQYF. Written as DNA, the CDR3 is TGTGCCAGCAGTGAAATGTATGGGTCTGGCGAGCAGTACTTC.

The CDR3, as DNA: TGTGCCAGCAGCTTCAGGGTTGAAGAGACCCAGTACTTC. It translates to CASSFRVEETQYF. The chain recombines TRBV7-8 with TRBJ2-5; a possible D gene is TRBD1 (5 bases). The CDR3 loop spans 13 amino acids. Trimming left V 3 bases short and J 3 bases short, with 8 bases between. The germline gives CDR1 SGHVS, CDR2 FQNEAQ.

By share, this clonotype ranks as medium-sized. The chain uses TRBV20-1 and TRBJ1-2; a possible D gene is TRBD1 (5 bases). V was clipped by 6 bases and J by 3 bases, with 11 bases between them. CDR1 and CDR2 from the germline V gene are DFQATT and SNEGSKA (reference sequence). This CDR3 has 12 residues. In nucleotides, the CDR3 is TGCAGTGCCCCCAGAGGGGACTATGGCTACACCTTC. Amino acids: CSAPRGDYGYTF.

Comment on this clonotype: This may stem from a read error, because a much larger clone lies one nucleotide away. This chain connects TRBV5-6 to TRBJ2-3; 14 positions match TRBD2. CDR3 length: 17 residues. CDR1 is SGHDT and CDR2 is YYEEEE in the germline V gene. Written as DNA, the CDR3 is TGTGCCAACAGCTACGGACTAGCGGGAGGTAACACAGATACGCAGTATTTT. This sequence encodes CANSYGLAGGNTDTQYF.

In its sample, this clonotype was seen many times. The rearrangement joins TRBV5-1 to TRBJ2-2; D is unresolved. The germline V gene has CDR1 SGHRS and CDR2 YFSETQ. V lost 0 bases and J lost 1, with 7 bases in between. The CDR3 is 15 amino acids. The CDR3 loop is CASSLALENTGELFF. The CDR3 coding sequence is TGCGCCAGCAGCTTGGCCCTAGAGAACACCGGGGAGCTGTTTTTT.

The chain combines TRBV27 with TRBJ2-7, with TRBD1 identical over 7 bases. There are 15 residues in the CDR3. Germline V gene sequence: CDR1 MNHEY, CDR2 SMNVEV (reference sequence). Trimming took 6 bases from V and 2 from J; bases not matched to a gene: 10. The CDR3 coding sequence is TGTGCCAGCAGGTCCGGGACAGAGATGGCCTACGAGCAGTACTTC. Its translation is CASRSGTEMAYEQYF.

The chain uses TRBV30 and TRBJ1-2, with TRBD1 matching over 8 bases. CDR3 size: 13 residues. Per germline, CDR1 GTSNPN and CDR2 SVGIG (reference sequence). Losses at the gene ends were 2 bases for V and 6 bases for J; bases not matched to a gene: 5. CDR3 amino acids: CAWSNRGSDGYTF. As DNA, the CDR3 is TGTGCCTGGAGTAACAGGGGGTCGGATGGCTACACCTTC.

The chain has TRBV24-1 and TRBJ1-4, with D maybe TRBD1 (6 bases). The CDR3 is 15 residues long. CDR1 and CDR2 from the germline V gene are KGHDR and SFDVKD. V was trimmed by 3 bases and J by 7 bases, leaving 14 bases between them. CDR3 DNA: TGTGCCACCAGTGATGACAGGTTGGGGACTGAAAAACTGTTTTTT. This gives the protein CATSDDRLGTEKLFF.

This clonotype is medium-sized by share. V usage is TRBV2 and J usage is TRBJ2-7; 8 positions match TRBD1. This CDR3 region has 12 residues. J lost 5 bases, V lost 6 bases, and 3 bases had no gene match. CDR1 is SNHLY, CDR2 FYNNEI, per germline. The CDR3 sequence: CASSVTGDEQYF. CDR3 DNA sequence: TGTGCCAGCAGCGTGACAGGGGACGAGCAGTACTTC.

Many counts were recorded for this clonotype. The CDR3 is CASSPLQGGQETQYF. CDR3 DNA sequence: TGTGCCAGCAGCCCCTTGCAGGGCGGCCAAGAGACCCAGTACTTC. This chain links TRBV5-8 with TRBJ2-5, with a possible D match to TRBD1 (5 bases). The CDR3 loop spans 15 amino acids. Germline V gene sequence: CDR1 SGHTS, CDR2 YDEGEE. With 4 bases removed from V and 1 base from J, the gap between germline ends came to 14 bases.

This clonotype was counted many times. The chain recombines TRBV7-9 with TRBJ2-1; D gene ambiguous. CDR1 and CDR2 (germline): SEHNR, FQNEAQ (reference sequence). CDR3 length: 12 residues. The V end lost 5 bases, the J end lost 7 bases, and 9 bases lay between the germline ends. The CDR3: CASSIKSNEQFF. As DNA, the CDR3 is TGTGCCAGCAGCATCAAATCTAATGAGCAGTTCTTC.

This clonotype was picked up many times. The V gene is TRBV28, the J gene TRBJ2-7, with D perhaps given as TRBD1 or TRBD2 (6 bases each). Between the trimmed V and J ends, which lost 3 bases and 4 bases, there was a span of 16 bases. CDR1 MDHEN and CDR2 SYDVKM come from the germline V gene. The CDR3 length is 15 residues. CDR3 residues: CASSFRSGGRYEQYF. CDR3 DNA: TGTGCCAGCAGTTTTCGTTCTGGGGGGCGATACGAGCAGTACTTC.

This clonotype was detected many times. V gene TRBV30 combines with J gene TRBJ1-5; no firm D call. Trimming took off 0 bases at V and 3 bases at J, with 6 bases between the two ends. The CDR3 length is 13 residues. Germline V gives CDR1 GTSNPN, CDR2 SVGIG (reference sequence). The CDR3 loop is CAWSVDSNQPQHF. For the CDR3, the DNA is TGTGCCTGGAGTGTAGACTCCAATCAGCCCCAGCATTTT.

This clonotype is medium-sized (0.01 to 0.1%) in the sample. The gene calls are TRBV7-2 and TRBJ2-5; D ambiguous. Germline V gives CDR1 SGHTA, CDR2 FQGNSA. The CDR3 runs to 13 residues. The V end was cut by 4 bases, the J end by 7 bases, with 13 bases between. CDR3 in amino acids: CASSSTSIGTQYF. CDR3 sequence (DNA): TGTGCCAGCAGCTCCACGTCGATCGGGACCCAGTACTTC. Drawing the rest from reference TRBV7-2 and TRBJ2-5, the complete variable domain is GAGVSQSPSNKVTEKGKDVELRCDPISGHTALYWYRQSLGQGLEFLIYFQGNSAPDKSGLPSDRFSAERTGGSVSTLTIQRTQQEDSAVYLCASSSTSIGTQYFGPGTRLLVL.

This clonotype was seen ten or more times. This rearrangement joins TRBV11-2 to TRBJ1-6; TRBD1 matches at 7 bases. Per the germline V gene, CDR1 is SGHAT and CDR2 is FQNNGV. V gave up 4 bases and J gave up 10 bases; unmatched junction bases: 7. The CDR3 runs to 14 residues. The DNA of the CDR3 is TGTGCCAGCAGCTCCGACAGGGTCATCTCACCCCTCCACTTT. Translated: CASSSDRVISPLHF.

By its share, this clonotype is medium-sized. The J gene is TRBJ1-2, the V gene TRBV5-1, with TRBD1 matching over 7 bases. This CDR3 is built from 15 residues. Trimming cost V 0 bases and J 8 bases; bases outside gene matches: 10. Germline lookup yields CDR1 SGHRS and CDR2 YFSETQ. CDR3 loop: CASSLGFGQGDGYTF. CDR3 sequence (DNA): TGCGCCAGCAGCTTGGGTTTTGGGCAGGGGGACGGCTACACCTTC.

This clonotype is large (0.1 to 1%) within its sample. The chain recombines TRBV27 with TRBJ1-6, with D possibly TRBD1 on 6 matching bases. The germline V and J ends were trimmed by 5 bases and 1 base, with 15 bases remaining between them. Per germline, CDR1 MNHEY and CDR2 SMNVEV (reference sequence). The CDR3 length is 17 residues. CDR3: CASSPRQERSYNSPLHF. CDR3 sequence (DNA): TGTGCCAGCAGTCCCCGACAGGAACGATCCTATAATTCACCCCTCCACTTT.

The V and J genes are TRBV6-2 or TRBV6-3 and TRBJ2-1, with 9 bases fitting TRBD2. The CDR3 runs to 19 residues. In germline, CDR1 is MNHEY, CDR2 SVGEGT. The J segment lost 0 bases and the V segment lost 0 bases, leaving 9 bases of the junction unmatched. CDR3 protein: CASSYSRLADLSSYNEQFF. CDR3 DNA: TGTGCCAGCAGTTACTCGAGACTAGCGGACCTGAGCTCCTACAATGAGCAGTTCTTC.

This clonotype was counted many times. The chain joins TRBV20-1 to TRBJ2-1, with 10 nucleotides matching TRBD1. The CDR3 loop spans 16 amino acids. Germline loops: CDR1 DFQATT, CDR2 SNEGSKA (reference sequence). The DNA for the CDR3 is TGCAGCACAGATTCGACGGACAGGGGGTCTGGGAATGAGCAGTTCTTC. Its translation: CSTDSTDRGSGNEQFF.